Below, 22 T cell receptor beta chains from the same sample are listed, as sequenced in a study of T cells in Graves' hyperthyroidism and ophthalmopathy. It was RNA transcripts that yielded the amplified TCR beta CDR3 regions. TCR CDR3 regions were first amplified by RT-PCR with HTBI primers. TCRdb passed the multiplex PCR reads through MiXCR, listing each CDR3 protein once. The sample contains about 610,000 distinct CDR3 sequences, roughly 15% of which appear only once. The material sequenced was blood. These receptors were collected from a woman aged 40 to 50 with Graves' ophthalmopathy.

This clonotype was detected ten times or more. This chain joins TRBV30 and TRBJ1-4; TRBD1 aligns across 7 bases. The CDR3 is 13 amino acids. The trim removed 2 bases at V and 8 bases at J, leaving 5 bases unmatched. CDR1 and CDR2 from the germline V gene are GTSNPN and SVGIG (reference sequence). The CDR3 DNA reads as TGTGCCTGGAGTTGGACAGGTGGAGAAAAACTGTTTTTT. Its translation: CAWSWTGGEKLFF.

This clonotype was counted many times. DNA of the CDR3: TGTGCCAGCAGCCAAGCCACAGGGTCTACTGAAGCTTTCTTT. Encoded protein: CASSQATGSTEAFF. The chain combines TRBV3-1 with TRBJ1-1, with a possible D match to TRBD1 (6 bases). Germline loops: CDR1 LGHDT, CDR2 YNNKEL (reference sequence). Trimming shortened V by 1 base and J by 5 bases, and 11 bases separated the two germline ends. This CDR3 region has 14 residues.

In this sample, this clonotype turned up many times. The CDR3 is CASSQDTLRYNEQFF. CDR3 nucleotide sequence: TGTGCCAGCAGCCAAGACACCCTGAGATACAATGAGCAGTTCTTC. The chain links TRBV11-1 to TRBJ2-1, with D unresolved. This CDR3 comprises 15 residues. The germline CDR1 and CDR2 sequences are SGHAT and FQDESV (reference sequence). V shed 5 bases and J shed 4 bases, with 15 bases lying between them. Full variable domain (rest looked up from reference TRBV11-1 and TRBJ2-1): EAEVAQSPRYKITEKSQAVAFWCDPISGHATLYWYRQILGQGPELLVQFQDESVVDDSQLPKDRFSAERLKGVDSTLKIQPAELGDSAMYLCASSQDTLRYNEQFFGPGTRLTVL.

The CDR3 DNA sequence: TGTGCCAGCAGATCGAGGCAGGGGGCCCACTATGGCTACACCTTC. Translating gives CASRSRQGAHYGYTF. The gene calls are TRBV27 and TRBJ1-2, with TRBD1 identical over 8 bases. Trimming at V came to 6 bases and at J to 3 bases, leaving 9 bases not matched to a gene. Looked up from germline, CDR1 is MNHEY and CDR2 is SMNVEV (reference sequence). CDR3 length: 15 residues.

The sample holds a few counts of this clonotype. This rearrangement joins TRBV6-2 or TRBV6-3 to TRBJ2-1, with TRBD2 matching over 10 bases. After removal of 8 bases from V and 9 bases from J, the junction contained 7 bases not matched to a gene. The germline CDR1 and CDR2 sequences are MNHEY and SVGEGT. The CDR3 runs 13 residues. This CDR3 reads CASVRGLATEQFF. The CDR3 nucleotides are TGTGCCAGCGTGCGGGGACTAGCGACTGAGCAGTTCTTC.

A few counts support this clonotype. The rearrangement uses TRBV12-3 or TRBV12-4 and TRBJ1-5, with D possibly TRBD1 on 6 matching bases. The V and J ends lost 6 bases and 9 bases respectively, with 18 bases between them. The CDR3 runs to 14 residues. CDR3 residues: CASSPRDTYSPQHF. The DNA of the CDR3 is TGTGCCAGCAGCCCTCGGGACACTTACTCGCCCCAGCATTTT.

The genes are TRBV2 and TRBJ2-5; D not certain. The J call is doubtful: the DNA matches TRBJ2-1 better. CDR1 is SNHLY and CDR2 is FYNNEI in the germline V gene. The CDR3 is 14 residues long. DNA for the CDR3: TGTGCCAGCAGCGGAATCACCATTAAAGAGACCCAGTTCTTC. Translation gives CASSGITIKETQFF.

J is TRBJ2-1 and V is TRBV4-1; D remains unclear. V was pared by 3 bases and J by 0 bases, with 15 bases between. The CDR3 spans 17 residues. The germline V gene has CDR1 MGHRA and CDR2 YSYEKL. CDR3 bases: TGCGCCAGCAGCCAGTCGCAGGTTGCGAGCTCCTACAATGAGCAGTTCTTC. This sequence encodes CASSQSQVASSYNEQFF.

This clonotype was detected ten times or more. The chain links TRBV28 to TRBJ1-5; 7 positions agree with TRBD1. Losses at the gene ends were 3 bases for V and 1 base for J; bases not matched to a gene: 9. CDR1 and CDR2 (germline): MDHEN, SYDVKM. The CDR3 contains 17 residues. CDR3 coding DNA: TGTGCCAGCAGTTTCCCTTACAGGGGTGGAAGCAATCAGCCCCAGCATTTT. Translation: CASSFPYRGGSNQPQHF.

The V call is TRBV3-1, the J call TRBJ2-7; D tentatively fits TRBD1 or TRBD2 (5 bases each). V was pared by 3 bases and J by 4 bases, with 13 bases between. This CDR3 region has 14 residues. The germline gives CDR1 LGHDT, CDR2 YNNKEL (reference sequence). The chain's CDR3 is CASSQGVRLYEQYF. DNA of the CDR3: TGTGCCAGCAGCCAGGGGGTGCGGTTATACGAGCAGTACTTC.

The rearrangement links TRBV5-1 to TRBJ2-1; the D gene is possibly TRBD1 (7 bases). The V end was cut by 3 bases, the J end by 0 bases, with 16 bases between. CDR1 and CDR2 (germline): SGHRS, YFSETQ. This CDR3 spans 17 amino acids. CDR3 in amino acids: CASSWDSGGSSYNEQFF. In DNA, the CDR3 is TGCGCCAGCAGCTGGGACAGCGGAGGGAGCTCCTACAATGAGCAGTTCTTC.

V is TRBV10-3 and J is TRBJ2-3, with 7 bases fitting TRBD1. Germline values: CDR1 ENHRY, CDR2 SYGVKD. V was pared by 6 bases and J by 0 bases, with 9 bases of the junction left unmatched. The CDR3 runs to 16 residues. CDR3 residues: CAISKQGKSSTDTQYF. CDR3 DNA sequence: TGTGCCATCAGCAAACAGGGGAAAAGTAGCACAGATACGCAGTATTTT.

At least ten counts were recorded for this clonotype. The V gene is TRBV12-3 or TRBV12-4, the J gene TRBJ2-5; D tentatively reads TRBD1 or TRBD2 (5 bases each). V was shortened by 6 bases and J by 1 base, with 12 bases between the two germline ends. This CDR3 is built from 14 residues. The CDR3 nucleotides are TGTGCCAGCAGCCCGGGACGACTCCAAGAGACCCAGTACTTC. Protein sequence: CASSPGRLQETQYF.

The V and J genes are TRBV4-1 and TRBJ2-1; D gene unclear. V lost 0 bases, J lost 4 bases, and 7 bases lay in between. The CDR3 is 14 residues long. CDR1 and CDR2 (germline): MGHRA, YSYEKL. The CDR3 loop reads CASSQEWSYNEQFF. CDR3 sequence (DNA): TGCGCCAGCAGCCAAGAGTGGAGTTACAATGAGCAGTTCTTC.

This clonotype was observed many times. V gene TRBV7-3 combines with J gene TRBJ1-1; tentatively, D is TRBD1 (5 bases). V dropped 5 bases and J dropped 4 bases, with 14 bases sitting between them. Germline loops: CDR1 SGHTA, CDR2 FQGTGA. This CDR3 region has 14 residues. The CDR3 region is CASSPGGAPTEAFF. DNA of the CDR3: TGTGCCAGCAGCCCTGGCGGGGCACCCACTGAAGCTTTCTTT.

About this clonotype itself: A much larger clone differs from this one at a single base, so this may be a read error. V gene TRBV28 combines with J gene TRBJ1-3; D is possibly TRBD1 (5 bases). Germline V lookup: CDR1 MDHEN, CDR2 SYDVKM. This CDR3 contains 18 residues. V lost 2 bases to trimming and J lost 0 bases, with 17 bases between them. The CDR3 sequence is CASSLRGPGPSSGNTIYF. The DNA for the CDR3 is TGTGCCAGCAGTTTACGGGGCCCGGGGCCTAGCTCTGGAAACACCATATATTTT.

This clonotype was found many times. The gene calls are TRBV29-1 and TRBJ1-1, with a possible D match to TRBD1 (6 bases). The CDR3 has 14 amino acids. Germline V gene sequence: CDR1 SQVTM, CDR2 ANQGSEA. V lost 7 bases and J lost 1, with 16 bases in between. This CDR3 is CSGNLQGPNTEAFF. The CDR3 DNA reads TGCAGCGGGAACCTACAGGGACCGAACACTGAAGCTTTCTTT.

In its sample, this clonotype was seen a few times. This chain links TRBV9 with TRBJ2-3; the match to TRBD2 covers 9 bases. V lost 0 bases and J lost 4; bases outside the gene matches: 6. This CDR3 has 16 residues. CDR1 is SGDLS and CDR2 is YYNGEE in the germline V gene. CDR3 bases: TGTGCCAGCAGCGTAGATAGCGGGAGAGGGTCAGATACGCAGTATTTT. As protein: CASSVDSGRGSDTQYF.

The chain has TRBV24-1 and TRBJ2-1, with 8 nucleotides matching TRBD2. CDR3 length equals 14 residues. V gave up 9 bases and J gave up 6 bases; unmatched junction bases: 9. CDR1 is KGHDR and CDR2 is SFDVKD in the germline V gene. The CDR3 region has the DNA TGTGCCACCTCTCCCGGGACTAGAGTCAATGAGCAGTTCTTC. Residues: CATSPGTRVNEQFF.

This clonotype came up many times. This sequence joins TRBV5-8 and TRBJ1-5; unclear D gene. This CDR3 has 13 residues. Trimming left V 3 bases short and J 9 bases short, with 13 bases between. Per the germline V gene, CDR1 is SGHTS and CDR2 is YDEGEE. The CDR3, as DNA: TGTGCCAGCAGCTCGGCAGGTCCTGGGCCCCAGCATTTT. It translates to CASSSAGPGPQHF.

The chain couples TRBV12-3 or TRBV12-4 to TRBJ2-3; no reliable D call. CDR3 length equals 14 residues. V lost 5 bases, J lost 5 bases, and 14 bases lay in between. The CDR3, as DNA: TGTGCCAGCAGTCCTTCGGGCCGGATAGATACGCAGTATTTT. Amino acids: CASSPSGRIDTQYF.

A few counts support this clonotype. V gene TRBV5-1 combines with J gene TRBJ2-7, with 11 bases aligning to TRBD2. Unmatched junction bases numbered 12, after V lost 5 bases and J lost 5 bases. Germline V gene data show CDR1 as SGHRS and CDR2 as YFSETQ. CDR3 length equals 16 residues. DNA for the CDR3: TGCGCCAGCAGATCGAACATAGCGGGAGGGAGGAACGAGCAGTACTTC. Protein product: CASRSNIAGGRNEQYF. Drawing the rest from reference TRBV5-1 and TRBJ2-7, the complete variable domain is KAGVTQTPRYLIKTRGQQVTLSCSPISGHRSVSWYQQTPGQGLQFLFEYFSETQRNKGNFPGRFSGRQFSNSRSEMNVSTLELGDSALYLCASRSNIAGGRNEQYFGPGTRLTVT.